This T cell receptor (beta chain) was documented in a study of cytomegalovirus exposure and HLA in healthy donors. Study-wide results and caveats: The authors considered a cluster of highly shared sequence variants likely to be a sequencing artifact. In a later analysis, a missense DCLRE1C variant was linked to TCR beta V- and J-gene trimming. The study flagged around 160 TCR beta chains as cytomegalovirus-associated.

Primers included in the PCR were 60 Vbeta and 13 Jbeta primers. This table comes from immunoSEQ multiplex PCR, and its TCRdb copy is limited to in-frame clones, with some not included. This table has over 150,000 clones, 70% to 85% appearing once. Of note for this clone: Its antigen remains unknown.

The clonotype originates from a man aged 45-65 years in good health and CMV-seropositive. The specimen was PBMCs.

The CDR3 reads CASNLGGSSSGNTIYF. The CDR3 DNA sequence: TGTGCCAGCAATCTAGGGGGCTCCAGCTCTGGAAACACCATATATTTT. The J gene is TRBJ1-3, the V gene TRBV7-8; TRBD1 aligns across 7 bases. This CDR3 region has 16 residues. The junction had 9 bases not matched to a gene; V was cut back by 7 bases and J by 0 bases. Germline V gene sequence: CDR1 SGHVS, CDR2 FQNEAQ.